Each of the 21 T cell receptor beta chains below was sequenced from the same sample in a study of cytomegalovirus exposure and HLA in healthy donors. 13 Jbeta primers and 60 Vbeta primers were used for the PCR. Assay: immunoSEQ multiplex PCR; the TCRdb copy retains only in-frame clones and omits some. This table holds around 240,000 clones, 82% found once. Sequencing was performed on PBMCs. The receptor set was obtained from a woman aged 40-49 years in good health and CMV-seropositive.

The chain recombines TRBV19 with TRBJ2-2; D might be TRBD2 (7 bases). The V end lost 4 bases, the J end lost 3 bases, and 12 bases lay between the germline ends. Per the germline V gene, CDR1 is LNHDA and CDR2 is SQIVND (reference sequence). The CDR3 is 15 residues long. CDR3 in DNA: TGTGCCAGTAGTAGGTCCGGGGGGCACACCGGGGAGCTGTTTTTT. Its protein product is CASSRSGGHTGELFF. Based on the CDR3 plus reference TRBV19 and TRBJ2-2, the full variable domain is DGGITQSPKYLFRKEGQNVTLSCEQNLNHDAMYWYRQDPGQGLRLIYYSQIVNDFQKGDIAEGYSVSREKKESFPLTVTSAQKNPTAFYLCASSRSGGHTGELFFGEGSRLTVL.

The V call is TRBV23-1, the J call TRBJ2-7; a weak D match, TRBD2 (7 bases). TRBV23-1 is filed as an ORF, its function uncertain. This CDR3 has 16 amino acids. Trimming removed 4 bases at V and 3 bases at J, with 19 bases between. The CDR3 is CASSPPTGGARYEQYF. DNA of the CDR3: TGCGCCAGCAGTCCCCCTACGGGGGGCGCCCGCTACGAGCAGTACTTC.

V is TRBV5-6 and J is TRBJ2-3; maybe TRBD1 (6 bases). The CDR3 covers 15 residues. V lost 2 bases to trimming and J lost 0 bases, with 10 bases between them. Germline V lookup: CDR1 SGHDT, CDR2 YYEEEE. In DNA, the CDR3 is TGTGCCAGCAGCTTCCGCAGGGGAAGCACAGATACGCAGTATTTT. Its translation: CASSFRRGSTDTQYF.

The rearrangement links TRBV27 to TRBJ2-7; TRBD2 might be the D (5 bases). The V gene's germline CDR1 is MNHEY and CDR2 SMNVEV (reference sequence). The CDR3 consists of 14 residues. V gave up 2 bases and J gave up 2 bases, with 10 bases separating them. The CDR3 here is CASSLASGTYEQYF. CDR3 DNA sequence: TGTGCCAGCAGTTTAGCGTCGGGGACCTACGAGCAGTACTTC.

CDR3 loop: CASSLDTEQYF. The CDR3, as DNA: TGTGCCAGCAGCTTAGACACAGAGCAGTACTTC. The chain joins TRBV7-2 to TRBJ2-7; D is unresolved. CDR3 length equals 11 residues. V was trimmed by 1 base and J by 7 bases, leaving 5 bases between them. From germline, CDR1 is SGHTA and CDR2 FQGNSA.

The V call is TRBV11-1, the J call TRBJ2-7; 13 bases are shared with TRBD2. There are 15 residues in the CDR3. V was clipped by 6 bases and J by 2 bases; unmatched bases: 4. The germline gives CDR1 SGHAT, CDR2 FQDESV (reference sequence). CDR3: CASRRLAGGPYEQYF. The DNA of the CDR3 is TGTGCCAGCAGACGACTAGCGGGGGGCCCCTACGAGCAGTACTTC.

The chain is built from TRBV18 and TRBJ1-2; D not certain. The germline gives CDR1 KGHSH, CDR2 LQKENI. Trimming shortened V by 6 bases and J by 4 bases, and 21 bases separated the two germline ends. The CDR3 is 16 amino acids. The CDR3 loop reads CASSPSGRVPFYGYTF. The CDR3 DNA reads TGTGCCAGCTCCCCTTCAGGCCGCGTACCATTCTATGGCTACACCTTC.

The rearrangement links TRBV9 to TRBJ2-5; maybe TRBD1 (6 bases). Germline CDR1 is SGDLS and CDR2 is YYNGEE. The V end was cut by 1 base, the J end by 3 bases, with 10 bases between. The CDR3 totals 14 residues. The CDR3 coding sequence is TGTGCCAGCAGCGTATTTGGGGGCGAAGAGACCCAGTACTTC. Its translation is CASSVFGGEETQYF.

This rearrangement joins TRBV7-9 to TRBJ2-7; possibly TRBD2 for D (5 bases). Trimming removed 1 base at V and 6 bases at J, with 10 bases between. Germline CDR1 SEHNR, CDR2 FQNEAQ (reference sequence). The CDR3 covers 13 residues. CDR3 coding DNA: TGTGCCAGCAGCTTAGACAGCCGGGGCGAGCAGTACTTC. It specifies CASSLDSRGEQYF.

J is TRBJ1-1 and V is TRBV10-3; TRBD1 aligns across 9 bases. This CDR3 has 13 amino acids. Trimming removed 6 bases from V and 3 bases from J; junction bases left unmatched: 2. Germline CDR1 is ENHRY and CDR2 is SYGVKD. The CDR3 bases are TGTGCCATCAGGACAGGGGGGGACACTGAAGCTTTCTTT. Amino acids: CAIRTGGDTEAFF.

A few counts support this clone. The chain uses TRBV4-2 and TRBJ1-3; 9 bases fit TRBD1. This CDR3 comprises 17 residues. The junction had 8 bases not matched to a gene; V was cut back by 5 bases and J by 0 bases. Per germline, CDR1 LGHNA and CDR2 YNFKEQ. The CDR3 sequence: CASSSERTGVSGNTIYF. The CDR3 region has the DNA TGTGCCAGCAGCTCCGAACGGACAGGGGTCTCTGGAAACACCATATATTTT.

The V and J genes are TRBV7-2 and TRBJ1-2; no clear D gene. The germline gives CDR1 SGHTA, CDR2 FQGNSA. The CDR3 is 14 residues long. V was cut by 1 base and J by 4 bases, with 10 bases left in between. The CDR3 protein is CASSLELGGYGYTF. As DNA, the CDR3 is TGTGCCAGCAGCTTAGAGCTGGGAGGCTATGGCTACACCTTC.

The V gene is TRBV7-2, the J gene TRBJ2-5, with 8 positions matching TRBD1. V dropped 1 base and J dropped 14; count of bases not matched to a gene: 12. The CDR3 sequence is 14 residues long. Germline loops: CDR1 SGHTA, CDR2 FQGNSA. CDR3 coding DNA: TGTGCCAGCAGCTTAGGCACGACCCCACAGGGGGAATACTTC. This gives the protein CASSLGTTPQGEYF.

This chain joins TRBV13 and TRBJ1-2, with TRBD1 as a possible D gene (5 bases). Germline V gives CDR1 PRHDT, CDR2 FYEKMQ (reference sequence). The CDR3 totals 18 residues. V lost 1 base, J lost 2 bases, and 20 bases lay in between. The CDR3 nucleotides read TGTGCCAGCAGCTTAGTCGGCGCGGGACGCACTCAAAACTATGGCTACACCTTC. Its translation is CASSLVGAGRTQNYGYTF. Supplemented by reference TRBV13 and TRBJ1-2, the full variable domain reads AAGVIQSPRHLIKEKRETATLKCYPIPRHDTVYWYQQGPGQDPQFLISFYEKMQSDKGSIPDRFSAQQFSDYHSELNMSSLELGDSALYFCASSLVGAGRTQNYGYTFGSGTRLTVV.

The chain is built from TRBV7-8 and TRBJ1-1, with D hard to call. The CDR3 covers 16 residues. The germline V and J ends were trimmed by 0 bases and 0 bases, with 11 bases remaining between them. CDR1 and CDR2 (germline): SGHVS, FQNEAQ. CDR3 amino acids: CASSLATAAVNTEAFF. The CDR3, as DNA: TGTGCCAGCAGCTTAGCGACTGCGGCAGTGAACACTGAAGCTTTCTTT.

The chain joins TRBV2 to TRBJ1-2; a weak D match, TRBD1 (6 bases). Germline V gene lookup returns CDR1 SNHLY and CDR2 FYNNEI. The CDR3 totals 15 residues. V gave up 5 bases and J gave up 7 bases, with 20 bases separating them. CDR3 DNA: TGTGCCAGCAGTCCACTGGCCGACAGGCTGGCTGGCTACACCTTC. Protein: CASSPLADRLAGYTF.

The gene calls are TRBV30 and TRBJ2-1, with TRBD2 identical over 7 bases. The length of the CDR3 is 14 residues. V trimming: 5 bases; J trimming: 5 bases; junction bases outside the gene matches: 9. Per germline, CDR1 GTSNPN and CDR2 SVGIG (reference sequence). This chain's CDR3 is CAWARGGGNNEQFF. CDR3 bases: TGTGCCTGGGCCCGCGGCGGGGGTAACAATGAGCAGTTCTTC.

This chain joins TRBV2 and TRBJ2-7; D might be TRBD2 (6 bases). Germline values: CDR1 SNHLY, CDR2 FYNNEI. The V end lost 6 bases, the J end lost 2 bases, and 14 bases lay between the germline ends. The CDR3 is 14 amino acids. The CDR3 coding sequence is TGTGCCAGCAGGATAGCGGAGCTAACCTACGAGCAGTACTTC. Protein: CASRIAELTYEQYF.

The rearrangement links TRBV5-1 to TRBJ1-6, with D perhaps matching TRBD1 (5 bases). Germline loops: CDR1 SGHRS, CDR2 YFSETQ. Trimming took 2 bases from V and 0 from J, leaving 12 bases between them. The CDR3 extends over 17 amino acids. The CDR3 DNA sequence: TGCGCCAGCAGCTTAAGACAGAGCAGCTCCTATAATTCACCCCTCCACTTT. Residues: CASSLRQSSSYNSPLHF.

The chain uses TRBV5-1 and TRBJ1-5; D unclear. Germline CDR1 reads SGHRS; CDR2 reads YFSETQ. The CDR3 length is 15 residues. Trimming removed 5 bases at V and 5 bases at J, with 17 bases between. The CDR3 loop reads CASRRSTLRYQPQHF. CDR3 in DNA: TGCGCCAGCAGGCGTAGTACCTTACGGTATCAGCCCCAGCATTTT.

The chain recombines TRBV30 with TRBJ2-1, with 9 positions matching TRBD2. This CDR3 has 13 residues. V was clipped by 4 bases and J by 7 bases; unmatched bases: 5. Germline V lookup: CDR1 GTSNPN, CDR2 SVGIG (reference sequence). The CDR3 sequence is CAWNQREENEQFF. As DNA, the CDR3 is TGTGCCTGGAACCAGCGGGAGGAGAATGAGCAGTTCTTC.